A single T cell receptor (beta chain) is shown here with its context. No antigen is known for it. The source of the sample is a study of cytomegalovirus exposure and HLA in healthy donors. With V trimmed by 0 bases and J by 2 bases, 10 bases remained unmatched. The germline CDR1 and CDR2 sequences are LGHNA and YNFKEQ. The CDR3 runs to 18 residues. General study findings and limits: When analyzed later, a missense DCLRE1C variant was found to be linked to TCR beta V- and J-gene trimming. According to a later analysis, donors in an Asian-associated ancestry cluster reportedly had fewer N-insertions than the approximately 620-donor mean. At a 0.05 false discovery rate, a later analysis found 16,951 TCR beta sequences to be associated with HLA alleles. For cytomegalovirus status, the classifier reportedly gave diagnoses with high specificity and sensitivity.

PCR employed 60 Vbeta and 13 Jbeta primers. The repertoire was sequenced with immunoSEQ multiplex PCR; TCRdb's copy has only in-frame clones and lacks some. This sample has more than 80,000 clones, with approximately 72% found just once. The receptor was derived from a woman in her forties in good health and CMV-seropositive. The material sequenced was PBMCs. V and J are TRBV4-2 and TRBJ2-5, with 9 bases matching TRBD2. The CDR3 loop reads CASSQDGELAGIQETQYF. For the CDR3, the DNA is TGTGCCAGCAGCCAAGATGGGGAGCTAGCGGGGATACAAGAGACCCAGTACTTC.